This T cell receptor (beta chain) was sequenced in a study of control samples from healthy donors and cancer patients. The germline V gene has CDR1 MNHEY and CDR2 SMNVEV (reference sequence). The CDR3 is 13 residues long. The ends lost 3 bases at V and 6 bases at J; junction bases unmatched: 4. Data came from immunoSEQ multiplex PCR; TCRdb stores just in-frame clones and leaves some out. The sample holds about 120,000 clones, roughly 90% seen once. Source material: blood. This TCR came from a man aged 50 to 59 in good health. J is TRBJ1-1 and V is TRBV27, with TRBD1 matching 7 bases. The CDR3 protein is CASSLGQGAEAFF. Here the CDR3 DNA reads TGTGCCAGCAGTTTGGGGCAGGGGGCTGAAGCTTTCTTT.